The 32 T cell receptor beta chains in this list originate from one sample, sequenced in a study of CD8 T cells in Susac syndrome. Reverse transcription of roughly 0.45 to 1 ug RNA was carried out with random hexamers. TCRdb recomputed calls from the immunoSEQ multiplex PCR reads with MiXCR, one row per CDR3 protein. The table has more than 80,000 distinct CDR3 sequences, around 94% seen once. The sequenced sample consisted of CD8+ T cells from PBMCs. The origin of the receptors is a human donor with Susac syndrome.

This clonotype appeared once. V is TRBV6-6 and J is TRBJ1-1; tentative D call: TRBD1 (6 bases). Germline V gene data show CDR1 as MNHNY and CDR2 as SVGAGI (reference sequence). Trimming removed 8 bases from V and 5 bases from J, with 9 bases in between. The CDR3 length is 11 residues. Written as DNA, the CDR3 is TGTGCCAGCTTAAGGGGGACTGAAGCTTTCTTT. Protein sequence: CASLRGTEAFF.

V and J are TRBV7-9 and TRBJ2-1, with 7 bases identical to TRBD1. The CDR3 has 13 residues. J lost 7 bases, V lost 6 bases, and 6 bases had no gene match. Germline lookup yields CDR1 SEHNR and CDR2 FQNEAQ (reference sequence). CDR3 amino acids: CASRRGQLNEQFF. CDR3 in DNA: TGTGCCAGCAGACGGGGACAGTTGAATGAGCAGTTCTTC.

The chain carries TRBV6-4 and TRBJ1-5, with TRBD1 matching 11 bases. The CDR3 runs 15 residues. The ends lost 6 bases at V and 4 bases at J; junction bases unmatched: 5. Germline loops: CDR1 MRHNA, CDR2 SNTAGT. The CDR3 loop is CASSPGQGANQPQHF. The CDR3 nucleotides read TGTGCCAGCAGCCCTGGACAGGGGGCGAATCAGCCCCAGCATTTT.

The rearrangement uses TRBV27 and TRBJ1-2, with D hard to call. The CDR3 runs 14 residues. V lost 2 bases to trimming and J lost 3 bases, with 10 bases between them. Germline CDR1 is MNHEY and CDR2 is SMNVEV (reference sequence). CDR3 in amino acids: CASSLGRRDYGYTF. CDR3 in DNA: TGTGCCAGCAGTTTAGGCCGGCGAGACTATGGCTACACCTTC.

V usage is TRBV7-2 and J usage is TRBJ2-7; 8 bases align to TRBD2. From germline, CDR1 is SGHTA and CDR2 FQGNSA. CDR3 length: 14 amino acids. J was trimmed by 6 bases and V by 5 bases; bases with no gene match: 9. The CDR3 region has the DNA TGTGCCAGCAGCAAAACCGGGGGGGCTAGCGAGCAGTACTTC. Translated: CASSKTGGASEQYF.

The chain uses TRBV5-1 and TRBJ2-7, with 14 bases lining up with TRBD2. This CDR3 region has 17 residues. Germline V gene sequence: CDR1 SGHRS, CDR2 YFSETQ. Germline trimming cut 0 bases from V and 3 bases from J; bases unmatched to any gene: 5. The CDR3 sequence is CASSLAGTSGGGYEQYF. The CDR3 bases are TGCGCCAGCAGCTTGGCCGGGACTAGCGGGGGTGGCTACGAGCAGTACTTC.

The J gene is TRBJ2-7, the V gene TRBV6-5; the D is unclear. CDR1 and CDR2 from the germline V gene are MNHEY and SVGAGI. Trimming left V 0 bases short and J 5 bases short, with 8 bases between. The CDR3 is made up of 13 amino acids. The CDR3 sequence is CASSYSTGNEQYF. The CDR3, as DNA: TGTGCCAGCAGTTACTCCACGGGTAACGAGCAGTACTTC.

V usage is TRBV7-3 and J usage is TRBJ2-2, with unresolved D. From germline, CDR1 is SGHTA and CDR2 FQGTGA. The CDR3 spans 13 residues. V was clipped by 5 bases and J by 6 bases, with 10 bases between them. The CDR3 is CASSRVLAGELFF. As DNA, the CDR3 is TGTGCCAGCAGCCGGGTTTTGGCCGGGGAGCTGTTTTTT.

The chain has TRBV12-3 or TRBV12-4 and TRBJ1-2; TRBD1 is a possible D gene (5 bases). This CDR3 is built from 14 residues. The germline V and J ends were trimmed by 5 bases and 4 bases, with 14 bases remaining between them. CDR3 protein: CASSPTGRLYGYTF. As DNA, the CDR3 is TGTGCCAGCAGTCCGACGGGACGGCTCTATGGCTACACCTTC.

This chain joins TRBV9 and TRBJ1-6, with 8 positions matching TRBD1. The trim removed 7 bases at V and 1 base at J, leaving 7 bases unmatched. Germline V gene lookup returns CDR1 SGDLS and CDR2 YYNGEE. This CDR3 is 16 amino acids long. CDR3: CASGRQGRSYNSPLHF. Written as DNA, the CDR3 is TGTGCCAGCGGCCGACAGGGGAGGTCCTATAATTCACCCCTCCACTTT. Full variable domain (rest looked up from reference TRBV9 and TRBJ1-6): DSGVTQTPKHLITATGQRVTLRCSPRSGDLSVYWYQQSLDQGLQFLIQYYNGEERAKGNILERFSAQQFPDLHSELNLSSLELGDSALYFCASGRQGRSYNSPLHFGNGTRLTVT.

The chain recombines TRBV9 with TRBJ1-6; the match to TRBD1 covers 9 bases. The CDR3 consists of 15 residues. J lost 10 bases, V lost 3 bases, and 8 bases had no gene match. Germline-derived CDR1 and CDR2 are SGDLS and YYNGEE. The CDR3 nucleotides are TGTGCCAGCAGCGATCCGGGACAGGGATACTCACCCCTCCACTTT. It encodes CASSDPGQGYSPLHF.

The V gene is TRBV5-1, the J gene TRBJ2-5; tentatively, D is TRBD2 (5 bases). Trimming cost V 1 base and J 3 bases, with 16 bases left between them. The germline CDR1 and CDR2 sequences are SGHRS and YFSETQ. The CDR3 loop spans 16 amino acids. The CDR3 DNA reads as TGCGCCAGCAGCTTGCCGATTACTAGGGATGAAGAGACCCAGTACTTC. This codes for CASSLPITRDEETQYF. The full variable domain, rest sourced from reference TRBV5-1 and TRBJ2-5, is KAGVTQTPRYLIKTRGQQVTLSCSPISGHRSVSWYQQTPGQGLQFLFEYFSETQRNKGNFPGRFSGRQFSNSRSEMNVSTLELGDSALYLCASSLPITRDEETQYFGPGTRLLVL.

This chain connects TRBV5-1 to TRBJ2-7; D gene unclear. This CDR3 comprises 14 residues. Per the germline V gene, CDR1 is SGHRS and CDR2 is YFSETQ. Trimming took off 2 bases at V and 4 bases at J, with 13 bases between the two ends. CDR3 residues: CASSLRQIPYEQYF. CDR3 DNA: TGCGCCAGCAGCTTAAGGCAGATTCCATACGAGCAGTACTTC.

This clonotype was seen once. The chain is built from TRBV4-3 and TRBJ2-2; 11 bases fit TRBD2. The germline gives CDR1 LGHNA, CDR2 YSLEER. The ends lost 3 bases at V and 0 bases at J; junction bases unmatched: 6. The CDR3 loop spans 18 amino acids. CDR3 DNA sequence: TGCGCCAGCAGCCACCCGACTAGCGGGGATTCGAACACCGGGGAGCTGTTTTTT. This translates into CASSHPTSGDSNTGELFF.

This clonotype was observed once. The chain employs TRBV13 and TRBJ2-5; a weak D match, TRBD1 (6 bases). The CDR3 has 15 residues. Germline CDR1 PRHDT, CDR2 FYEKMQ (reference sequence). The V end lost 0 bases, the J end lost 0 bases, and 8 bases lay between the germline ends. In nucleotides, the CDR3 is TGTGCCAGCAGCTTAGGGGGACACAACCAAGAGACCCAGTACTTC. It yields the protein CASSLGGHNQETQYF.

The rearrangement links TRBV3-1 to TRBJ2-1; 12 bases align to TRBD2. V shed 4 bases, J shed 7 bases, and the junction held 8 bases outside the gene matches. The CDR3 spans 16 residues. The germline V gene has CDR1 LGHDT and CDR2 YNNKEL (reference sequence). The CDR3 DNA follows: TGTGCCAGCAGCCCACGGACTAGCGGGGCGACTAATGAGCAGTTCTTC. It codes for CASSPRTSGATNEQFF.

The chain has TRBV28 and TRBJ2-3; 7 bases align to TRBD2. Germline V gene sequence: CDR1 MDHEN, CDR2 SYDVKM. This CDR3 has 17 amino acids. J lost 3 bases, V lost 5 bases, and 14 bases had no gene match. CDR3 region: CASSPTSAQEGTDTQYF. In DNA form, the CDR3 reads TGTGCCAGCAGTCCCACTAGCGCCCAGGAGGGGACAGATACGCAGTATTTT. Based on the CDR3 plus reference TRBV28 and TRBJ2-3, the full variable domain is DVKVTQSSRYLVKRTGEKVFLECVQDMDHENMFWYRQDPGLGLRLIYFSYDVKMKEKGDIPEGYSVSREKKERFSLILESASTNQTSMYLCASSPTSAQEGTDTQYFGPGTRLTVL.

The chain uses TRBV6-2 or TRBV6-3 and TRBJ2-5, with D unresolved. The CDR3 runs to 14 residues. The germline gives CDR1 MNHEY, CDR2 SVGEGT. Trimming removed 4 bases from V and 5 bases from J, with 14 bases in between. The CDR3 here is CASSSGPGSETQYF. As DNA, the CDR3 is TGTGCCAGCAGTTCCGGTCCTGGGTCGGAGACCCAGTACTTC.

V usage is TRBV29-1 and J usage is TRBJ1-2; D uncertain. V gave up 2 bases and J gave up 0 bases, with 7 bases separating them. Germline CDR1 SQVTM, CDR2 ANQGSEA. The CDR3 contains 13 residues. CDR3 DNA: TGCAGCGTTGAAAATGAATCTAACTATGGCTACACCTTC. Translated, it gives CSVENESNYGYTF.

V is TRBV4-2 and J is TRBJ1-1; possible D gene TRBD1, 5 bases. The CDR3 runs to 15 residues. V dropped 3 bases and J dropped 3 bases, with 14 bases sitting between them. The germline gives CDR1 LGHNA, CDR2 YNFKEQ. CDR3 nucleotide sequence: TGTGCCAGCAGCCAGATGGTGCAGGGAGACACTGAAGCTTTCTTT. Its protein is CASSQMVQGDTEAFF.

V is TRBV29-1 and J is TRBJ2-1; possibly TRBD2 for D (7 bases). The CDR3 runs to 17 residues. Germline CDR1 is SQVTM and CDR2 is ANQGSEA. Trimming pared 5 bases from V and 2 bases from J, leaving 22 bases between. CDR3 loop: CSVIRPPRRGPYNEQFF. The CDR3 DNA follows: TGCAGCGTTATACGACCCCCCCGGCGGGGGCCCTACAATGAGCAGTTCTTC.

This chain joins TRBV7-9 and TRBJ1-4, with D tentatively TRBD1 (6 bases). V dropped 7 bases and J dropped 9 bases, with 18 bases sitting between them. Germline assignment: CDR1 SEHNR and CDR2 FQNEAQ (reference sequence). The CDR3 loop spans 14 amino acids. The CDR3 loop is CASTQGRGNKKLFF. The CDR3, as DNA: TGTGCCAGCACCCAAGGCAGGGGAAATAAAAAACTGTTTTTT.

The chain employs TRBV27 and TRBJ2-5; D not resolved. CDR3 length: 10 residues. Germline V gene sequence: CDR1 MNHEY, CDR2 SMNVEV (reference sequence). The V end was cut by 6 bases, the J end by 6 bases, with 5 bases between. The CDR3 coding sequence is TGTGCCAGCAGCACTCAGACCCAGTACTTC. Encoded protein: CASSTQTQYF.

The chain's CDR3 is CASSQAGLVTGELFF. The CDR3 nucleotides are TGCGCCAGCAGCCAAGCAGGGTTAGTAACCGGGGAGCTGTTTTTT. The chain combines TRBV4-1 with TRBJ2-2; weak D call: TRBD1 (5 bases). Trimming stripped 1 base from V and 5 bases from J, with 11 bases between. This CDR3 is 15 amino acids long. Germline CDR1 MGHRA, CDR2 YSYEKL.

This chain uses TRBV20-1 with TRBJ1-5, with no clear D. V lost 0 bases, J lost 1 base, and 16 bases lay in between. This CDR3 region has 17 residues. CDR1 and CDR2 (germline): DFQATT, SNEGSKA (reference sequence). This chain's CDR3 is CSARELRTVRSNQPQHF. DNA of the CDR3: TGCAGTGCTAGAGAGCTGCGTACCGTTCGCAGCAATCAGCCCCAGCATTTT.

The chain links TRBV9 to TRBJ1-2; D is possibly TRBD1 (6 bases). This CDR3 has 12 residues. V was trimmed by 3 bases and J by 8 bases, leaving 11 bases between them. Germline V CDR1 and CDR2: SGDLS, YYNGEE. The CDR3 sequence is CASSDRARGYTF. The DNA for the CDR3 is TGTGCCAGCAGCGACAGGGCCCGAGGCTACACCTTC.

The chain joins TRBV20-1 to TRBJ1-3; TRBD1 matches at 8 bases. The CDR3 consists of 14 residues. Germline lookup yields CDR1 DFQATT and CDR2 SNEGSKA (reference sequence). Trimming removed 4 bases from V and 0 bases from J; junction bases left unmatched: 2. The CDR3, as DNA: TGCAGTGCTATCGGGACAGGCTCTGGAAACACCATATATTTT. As protein: CSAIGTGSGNTIYF.

This rearrangement joins TRBV7-8 to TRBJ2-1, with TRBD1 as a possible D gene (5 bases). CDR1 and CDR2 from the germline V gene are SGHVS and FQNEAQ. Trimming shortened V by 1 base and J by 8 bases, and 9 bases separated the two germline ends. This CDR3 region has 13 residues. Here the CDR3 reads CASSLDRIDEQFF. In DNA, the CDR3 is TGTGCCAGCAGCTTAGACAGGATCGATGAGCAGTTCTTC. Based on the CDR3 plus reference TRBV7-8 and TRBJ2-1, the full variable domain is GAGVSQSPRYKVAKRGQDVALRCDPISGHVSLFWYQQALGQGPEFLTYFQNEAQLDKSGLPSDRFFAERPEGSVSTLKIQRTQQEDSAVYLCASSLDRIDEQFFGPGTRLTVL.

The chain combines TRBV9 with TRBJ2-2; tentative D call: TRBD1 (5 bases). V lost 0 bases, J lost 4 bases, and 10 bases lay in between. CDR3 length: 15 amino acids. CDR1 and CDR2 (germline): SGDLS, YYNGEE. The CDR3 nucleotides are TGTGCCAGCAGCGTAGCTCTAGGGGCCACCGGGGAGCTGTTTTTT. Protein product: CASSVALGATGELFF.

Only a few counts were recorded for this clonotype. The genes are TRBV4-1 and TRBJ2-5; TRBD2 aligns across 9 bases. The CDR3 runs 15 residues. CDR1 and CDR2 (germline): MGHRA, YSYEKL. V lost 4 bases, J lost 3 bases, and 6 bases stayed unmatched. CDR3 region: CASSPLGGGEETQYF. In nucleotides, the CDR3 is TGCGCCAGCAGCCCATTGGGCGGGGGGGAAGAGACCCAGTACTTC.

DNA of the CDR3: TGTGCCAGTAGTATGGGAGGGGGACCTGAGCTGTTTTTT. Translation gives CASSMGGGPELFF. The genes are TRBV19 and TRBJ2-2, with a possible D match to TRBD2 (7 bases). The CDR3 runs to 13 residues. Between the trimmed V and J ends, which lost 3 bases and 11 bases, there was a span of 13 bases. Looked up from germline, CDR1 is LNHDA and CDR2 is SQIVND (reference sequence).

The gene calls are TRBV29-1 and TRBJ2-4; TRBD1 is a possible D gene (6 bases). With 6 bases removed from V and 2 bases from J, the gap between germline ends came to 11 bases. CDR1 is SQVTM and CDR2 is ANQGSEA in the germline V gene. The CDR3 consists of 13 residues. CDR3 sequence (DNA): TGCAGCGTCCCAGGGGAAACCAAAAACATTCAGTACTTC. This codes for CSVPGETKNIQYF.